Included here is one TCR beta chain sequence, with context. Germline V lookup: CDR1 SEHNR, CDR2 FQNEAQ (reference sequence). Trimming removed 5 bases from V and 1 base from J, with 18 bases in between. CDR3 length: 17 amino acids. The sample originates from a study of T cells in Graves' hyperthyroidism and ophthalmopathy. Researchers amplified the TCR beta CDR3 regions from RNA transcripts. First-round RT-PCR of the TCR CDR3 relied on the HTBI primer set. MiXCR was run by TCRdb on the multiplex PCR reads, yielding one entry per CDR3 protein. The sample carries some 500,000 distinct CDR3 sequences, roughly 14% recorded once.

The rearrangement uses TRBV7-9 and TRBJ1-5; maybe TRBD1 (5 bases). The sequence came from a woman younger than 35 with Graves' hyperthyroidism. Sequencing input: blood. As DNA, the CDR3 is TGTGCCAGCAGCGGGACGACGGGAGGTAGAAGCAATCAGCCCCAGCATTTT. Its translation is CASSGTTGGRSNQPQHF.